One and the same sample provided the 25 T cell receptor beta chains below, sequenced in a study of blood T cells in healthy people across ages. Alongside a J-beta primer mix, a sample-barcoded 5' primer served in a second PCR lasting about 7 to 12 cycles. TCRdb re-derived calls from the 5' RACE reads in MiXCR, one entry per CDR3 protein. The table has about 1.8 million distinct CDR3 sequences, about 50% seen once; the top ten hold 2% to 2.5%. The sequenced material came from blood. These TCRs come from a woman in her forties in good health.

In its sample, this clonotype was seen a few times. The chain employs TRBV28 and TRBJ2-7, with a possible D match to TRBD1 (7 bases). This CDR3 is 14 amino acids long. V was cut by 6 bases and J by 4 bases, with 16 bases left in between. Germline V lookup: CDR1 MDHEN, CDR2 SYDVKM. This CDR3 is CASSRQTGRYEQYF. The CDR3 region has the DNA TGTGCCAGCAGCCGCCAGACAGGGAGGTACGAGCAGTACTTC.

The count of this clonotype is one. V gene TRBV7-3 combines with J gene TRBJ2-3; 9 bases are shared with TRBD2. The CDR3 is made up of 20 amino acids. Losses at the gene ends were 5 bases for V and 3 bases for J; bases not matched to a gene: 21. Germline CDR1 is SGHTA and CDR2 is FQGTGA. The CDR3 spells CASSENRAGRAGGITDTQYF. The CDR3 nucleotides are TGTGCCAGCAGCGAGAATAGAGCGGGTAGAGCGGGGGGAATAACAGATACGCAGTATTTT.

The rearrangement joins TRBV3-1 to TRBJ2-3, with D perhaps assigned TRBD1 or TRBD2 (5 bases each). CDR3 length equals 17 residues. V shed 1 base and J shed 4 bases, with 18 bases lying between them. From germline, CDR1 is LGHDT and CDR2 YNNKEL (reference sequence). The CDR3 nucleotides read TGTGCCAGCAGCCAAGCTGGCGAGGGGCGCTCCGCAGATACGCAGTATTTT. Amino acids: CASSQAGEGRSADTQYF.

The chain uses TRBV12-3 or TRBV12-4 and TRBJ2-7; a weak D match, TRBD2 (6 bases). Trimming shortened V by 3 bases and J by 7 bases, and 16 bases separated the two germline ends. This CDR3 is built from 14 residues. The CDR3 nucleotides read TGTGCCAGCAGTTTTCGACTAGGCACCAATGAGCAGTACTTC. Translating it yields CASSFRLGTNEQYF.

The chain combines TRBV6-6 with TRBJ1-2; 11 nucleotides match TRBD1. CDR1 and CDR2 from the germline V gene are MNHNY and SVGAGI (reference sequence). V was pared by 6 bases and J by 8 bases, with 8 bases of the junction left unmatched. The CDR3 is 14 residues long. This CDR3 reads CASSPPGTGGGYTF. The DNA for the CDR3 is TGTGCCAGCAGCCCCCCCGGGACAGGGGGGGGCTACACCTTC.

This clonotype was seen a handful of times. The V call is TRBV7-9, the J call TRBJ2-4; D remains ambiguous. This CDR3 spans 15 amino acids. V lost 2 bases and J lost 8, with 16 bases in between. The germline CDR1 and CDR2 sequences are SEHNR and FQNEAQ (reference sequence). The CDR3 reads CASSLLIGDSDIQYF. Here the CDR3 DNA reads TGTGCCAGCAGCTTACTGATCGGAGATTCGGACATTCAGTACTTC.

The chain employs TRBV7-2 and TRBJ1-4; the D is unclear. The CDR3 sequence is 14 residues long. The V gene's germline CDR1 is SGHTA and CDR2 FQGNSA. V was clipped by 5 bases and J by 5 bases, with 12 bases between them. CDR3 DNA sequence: TGTGCCAGCAGCCTTACAAGGGAAAATGAAAAACTGTTTTTT. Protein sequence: CASSLTRENEKLFF.

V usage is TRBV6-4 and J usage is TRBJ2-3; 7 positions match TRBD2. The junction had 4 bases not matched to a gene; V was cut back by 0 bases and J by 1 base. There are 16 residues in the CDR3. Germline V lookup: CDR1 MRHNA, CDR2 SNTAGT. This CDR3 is CASSDSPAGGTDTQYF. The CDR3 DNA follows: TGTGCCAGCAGTGACTCGCCCGCGGGGGGCACAGATACGCAGTATTTT.

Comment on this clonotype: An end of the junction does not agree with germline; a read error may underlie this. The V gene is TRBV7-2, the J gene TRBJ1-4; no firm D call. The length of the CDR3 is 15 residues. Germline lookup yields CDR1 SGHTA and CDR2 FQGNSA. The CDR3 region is CAGSSYGGTNEKLFF. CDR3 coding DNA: TGTGCCGGCAGCTCTTACGGAGGAACTAATGAAAAACTGTTTTTT. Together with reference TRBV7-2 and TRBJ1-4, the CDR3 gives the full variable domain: GAGVSQSPSNKVTEKGKDVELRCDPISGHTALYWYRQSLGQGLEFLIYFQGNSAPDKSGLPSDRFSAERTGGSVSTLTIQRTQQEDSAVYLCAGSSYGGTNEKLFFGSGTQLSVL.

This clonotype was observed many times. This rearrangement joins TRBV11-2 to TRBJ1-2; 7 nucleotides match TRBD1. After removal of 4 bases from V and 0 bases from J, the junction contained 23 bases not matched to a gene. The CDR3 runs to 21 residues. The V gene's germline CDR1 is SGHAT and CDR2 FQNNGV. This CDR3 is CASSSIHPGLGGQTSNYGYTF. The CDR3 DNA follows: TGTGCCAGCAGCTCTATACATCCGGGGTTGGGGGGACAGACTTCTAACTATGGCTACACCTTC.

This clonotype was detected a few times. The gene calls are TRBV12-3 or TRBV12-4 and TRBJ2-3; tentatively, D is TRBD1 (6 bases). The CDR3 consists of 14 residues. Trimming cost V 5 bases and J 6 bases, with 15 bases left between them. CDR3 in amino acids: CASSRQAFVDTQYF. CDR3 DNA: TGTGCCAGCAGTCGACAGGCTTTCGTGGATACGCAGTATTTT.

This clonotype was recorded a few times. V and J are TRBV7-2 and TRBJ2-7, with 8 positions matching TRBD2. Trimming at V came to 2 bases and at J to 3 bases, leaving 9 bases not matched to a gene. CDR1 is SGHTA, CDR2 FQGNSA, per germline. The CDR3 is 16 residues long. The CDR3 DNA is TGTGCCAGCAGCTTAATAGCTAGCGGGCCCCTCTACGAGCAGTACTTC. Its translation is CASSLIASGPLYEQYF.

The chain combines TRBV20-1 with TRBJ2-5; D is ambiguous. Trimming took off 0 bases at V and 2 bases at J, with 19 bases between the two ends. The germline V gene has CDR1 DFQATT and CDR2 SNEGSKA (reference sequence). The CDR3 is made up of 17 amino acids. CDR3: CSARDLVRPVLQETQYF. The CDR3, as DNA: TGCAGTGCTAGAGATTTAGTTCGACCTGTCCTACAAGAGACCCAGTACTTC.

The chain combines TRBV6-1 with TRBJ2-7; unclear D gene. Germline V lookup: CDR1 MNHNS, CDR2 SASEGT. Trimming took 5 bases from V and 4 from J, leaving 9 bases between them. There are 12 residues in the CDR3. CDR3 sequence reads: CASSIGQYEQYF. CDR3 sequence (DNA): TGTGCCAGCAGTATTGGTCAGTACGAGCAGTACTTC.

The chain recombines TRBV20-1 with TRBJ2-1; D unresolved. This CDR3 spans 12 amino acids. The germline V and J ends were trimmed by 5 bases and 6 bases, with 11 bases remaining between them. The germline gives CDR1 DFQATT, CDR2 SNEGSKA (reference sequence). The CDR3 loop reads CSARPSSNEQFF. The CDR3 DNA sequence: TGCAGTGCTCGCCCAAGCTCCAATGAGCAGTTCTTC.

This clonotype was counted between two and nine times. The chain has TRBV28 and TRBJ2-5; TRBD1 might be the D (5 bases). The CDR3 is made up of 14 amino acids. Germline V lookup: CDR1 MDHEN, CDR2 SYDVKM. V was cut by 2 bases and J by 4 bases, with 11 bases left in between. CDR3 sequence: CASSLVREGETQYF. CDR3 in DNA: TGTGCCAGCAGTTTAGTCAGGGAAGGAGAGACCCAGTACTTC.

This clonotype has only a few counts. CDR3 nucleotides: TGTGCCAGCAGTACAGGGAGATTGTACGAGCAGTACTTC. Amino acids: CASSTGRLYEQYF. This chain uses TRBV6-9 with TRBJ2-7, with D maybe TRBD1 (6 bases). The germline gives CDR1 MNHGY, CDR2 SVAAGI. CDR3 length: 13 amino acids. Trimming removed 5 bases at V and 4 bases at J, with 12 bases between.

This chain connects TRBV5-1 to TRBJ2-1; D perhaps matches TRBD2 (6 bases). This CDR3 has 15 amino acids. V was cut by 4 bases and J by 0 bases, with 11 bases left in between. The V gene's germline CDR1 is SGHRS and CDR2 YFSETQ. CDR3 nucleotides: TGCGCCAGCAGCGTCCGACTAGTCTCCTACAATGAGCAGTTCTTC. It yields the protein CASSVRLVSYNEQFF.

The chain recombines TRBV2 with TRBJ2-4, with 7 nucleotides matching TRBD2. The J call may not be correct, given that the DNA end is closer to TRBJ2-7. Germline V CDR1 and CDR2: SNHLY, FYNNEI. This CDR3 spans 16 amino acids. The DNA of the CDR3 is TGTGCCAGCAGGGGAAGCGGGGCCAAAGGGTGCTACGAGCAGTACTTC. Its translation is CASRGSGAKGCYEQYF.

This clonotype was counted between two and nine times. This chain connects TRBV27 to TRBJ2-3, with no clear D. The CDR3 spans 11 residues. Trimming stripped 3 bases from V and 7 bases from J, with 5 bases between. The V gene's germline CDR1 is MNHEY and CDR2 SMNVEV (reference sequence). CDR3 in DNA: TGTGCCAGCAGTTTTCTGAATACGCAGTATTTT. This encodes CASSFLNTQYF.

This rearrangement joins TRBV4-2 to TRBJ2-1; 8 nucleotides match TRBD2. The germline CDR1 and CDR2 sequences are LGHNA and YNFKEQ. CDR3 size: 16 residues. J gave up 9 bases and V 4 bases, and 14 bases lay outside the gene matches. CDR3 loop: CASSLTGVAGRLEQFF. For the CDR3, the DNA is TGTGCCAGCAGCCTGACCGGGGTAGCGGGGCGTCTTGAGCAGTTCTTC.

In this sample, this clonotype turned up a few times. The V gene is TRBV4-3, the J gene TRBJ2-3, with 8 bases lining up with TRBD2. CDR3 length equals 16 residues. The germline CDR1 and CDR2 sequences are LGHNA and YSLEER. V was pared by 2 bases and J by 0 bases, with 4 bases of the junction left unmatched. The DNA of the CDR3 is TGCGCCAGCAGCCAAACCACTAGCGGAAGCACAGATACGCAGTATTTT. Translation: CASSQTTSGSTDTQYF.

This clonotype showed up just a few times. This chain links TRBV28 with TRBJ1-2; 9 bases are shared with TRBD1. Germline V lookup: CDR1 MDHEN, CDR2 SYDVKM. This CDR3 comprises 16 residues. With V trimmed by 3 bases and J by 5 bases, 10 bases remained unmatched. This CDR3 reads CASSLAPRTGAYGYTF. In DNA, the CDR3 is TGTGCCAGCAGTTTGGCCCCTCGGACAGGGGCGTATGGCTACACCTTC.

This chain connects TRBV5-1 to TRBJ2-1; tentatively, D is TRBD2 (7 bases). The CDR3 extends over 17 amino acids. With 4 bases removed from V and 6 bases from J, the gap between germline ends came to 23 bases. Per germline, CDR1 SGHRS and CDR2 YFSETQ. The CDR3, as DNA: TGCGCCAGCAGCGTTGGGACCGGGGGGCCGCCCCGCAATGAGCAGTTCTTC. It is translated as CASSVGTGGPPRNEQFF.

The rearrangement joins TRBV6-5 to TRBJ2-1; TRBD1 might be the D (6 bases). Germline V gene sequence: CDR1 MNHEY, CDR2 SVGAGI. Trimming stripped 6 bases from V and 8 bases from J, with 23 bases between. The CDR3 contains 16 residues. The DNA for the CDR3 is TGTGCCAGCAGAAAATACAGGGTAGCCAGGCCCGATGAGCAGTTCTTC. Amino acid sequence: CASRKYRVARPDEQFF.